Listed below are T cell receptor beta chains from one sample, sequenced in a study of CD8+ T cells in alopecia areata. Data came from immunoSEQ multiplex PCR; TCRdb stores just in-frame clones and leaves some out. The data hold more than 110,000 clones, with around 50% observed a single time. This specimen was CD4+ T cells sorted from blood, taken at week 0. The receptor set was obtained from a human donor with alopecia areata. Both conserved end residues are part of each CDR3. The D gene is left open where the match is weak. Some rows mark clone size as missing; the rest say once, few, many or name a class of expanded clone.

clone size,J gene,D gene,V gene,CDR3 protein,CDR3 DNA
NA,TRBJ2-1,NA,TRBV29-1,CSVEASLRDEQFF,TGCAGCGTTGAAGCATCCCTACGGGATGAGCAGTTCTTC
few,TRBJ2-4,TRBD2,TRBV6-5,CASSATSGGRYIQYF,TGTGCCAGCAGTGCTACTAGCGGGGGGAGGTACATTCAGTACTTC
NA,TRBJ2-5,NA,TRBV29-1,CSVGQHQETQYF,TGCAGCGTTGGACAGCATCAAGAGACCCAGTACTTC
NA,TRBJ1-5,TRBD1,TRBV6-5,CASRSEQGSNQPQHF,TGTGCCAGCAGATCCGAACAGGGGAGCAATCAGCCCCAGCATTTT
NA,TRBJ2-3,NA,TRBV11-1,CASSLSEGTDTQYF,TGTGCCAGCAGCTTAAGTGAGGGCACAGATACGCAGTATTTT
NA,TRBJ1-5,NA,TRBV18,CASSPTGDINQPQHF,TGTGCCAGCTCACCCACAGGCGACATTAATCAGCCCCAGCATTTT
few,TRBJ1-1,NA,TRBV4-2,CASSQGSRGAEAFF,TGTGCCAGCAGCCAAGGGAGCCGGGGGGCTGAAGCTTTCTTT
NA,TRBJ2-5,TRBD2,TRBV4-2,CASSLTSGGDPGETQYF,TGTGCCAGCAGCCTTACTAGCGGGGGCGACCCAGGGGAGACCCAGTACTTC
few,TRBJ2-1,TRBD1,TRBV5-1,CASSPSRQGNEQFF,TGCGCCAGCAGCCCATCCCGACAGGGTAATGAGCAGTTCTTC
NA,TRBJ2-5,NA,TRBV7-9,CASSSRETQYF,TGTGCCAGCAGCTCGCGGGAGACCCAGTACTTC
NA,TRBJ1-5,NA,TRBV2,CASSARSRGQPQHF,TGTGCCAGCAGTGCTAGGTCGAGAGGCCAGCCCCAGCATTTT
few,TRBJ1-5,NA,TRBV4-1,CASSHPEGEPQHF,TGCGCCAGCAGCCACCCCGAGGGTGAGCCCCAGCATTTT
NA,TRBJ2-6,NA,TRBV25-1,CASSRNSGANVLTF,TGTGCCAGCAGTCGAAACTCTGGGGCCAACGTCCTGACTTTC
few,TRBJ1-2,TRBD1,TRBV29-1,CSVSPGGNYGYTF,TGCAGCGTTTCCCCAGGGGGAAACTATGGCTACACCTTC
few,TRBJ1-5,NA,TRBV27,CASSLNRNQPQHF,TGTGCCAGCAGTTTAAACAGAAATCAGCCCCAGCATTTT
few,TRBJ1-4,NA,TRBV7-9,CASSPRGHSGEKLFF,TGTGCCAGCAGCCCCCGAGGACATTCCGGTGAAAAACTGTTTTTT
few,TRBJ2-7,NA,TRBV30,CAWNMGVAPGYEQYF,TGTGCCTGGAACATGGGGGTAGCTCCGGGCTACGAGCAGTACTTC
NA,TRBJ2-7,TRBD2,TRBV7-2,CASSLALSGGRYF,TGTGCCAGCAGCTTAGCACTTAGCGGGGGGCGATACTTC
NA,TRBJ2-5,NA,TRBV30,CAWRDFETQYF,TGTGCCTGGAGGGATTTTGAGACCCAGTACTTC
NA,TRBJ2-2,TRBD2,TRBV27,CASTALATGELFF,TGTGCCAGCACCGCACTAGCGACCGGGGAGCTGTTTTTT
NA,TRBJ2-1,NA,TRBV20-1,CSAKGNEQFF,TGCAGTGCTAAGGGGAATGAGCAGTTCTTC
NA,TRBJ2-1,TRBD1,TRBV7-2,CASSLRQGSHEQFF,TGTGCCAGCAGCTTAAGACAGGGGAGCCATGAGCAGTTCTTC
few,TRBJ2-1,NA,TRBV10-3,CAISAKTSYNEQFF,TGTGCCATCAGTGCGAAGACCTCGTACAATGAGCAGTTCTTC
once,TRBJ1-6,NA,TRBV30,CAWTSRSYNSPLHF,TGTGCCTGGACGAGCCGCTCCTATAATTCACCCCTCCACTTT
few,TRBJ2-7,TRBD1,TRBV29-1,CSVSTGTSYEQYF,TGCAGCGTTTCGACAGGGACGTCCTACGAGCAGTACTTC
few,TRBJ2-5,NA,TRBV7-9,CASSFVQTQETQYF,TGTGCCAGCAGCTTTGTACAGACCCAAGAGACCCAGTACTTC
NA,TRBJ2-2,NA,TRBV7-9,CASSFRARGTEGTGELFF,TGTGCCAGCAGCTTTCGGGCGAGGGGAACCGAGGGCACCGGGGAGCTGTTTTTT
NA,TRBJ2-7,NA,TRBV5-6,CASRGELSHYEQYF,TGTGCCAGCAGGGGGGAGCTGAGCCACTACGAGCAGTACTTC
NA,TRBJ2-4,NA,TRBV7-2,CASSLGDIQYF,TGTGCCAGCAGCTTAGGGGACATTCAGTACTTC
NA,TRBJ2-7,NA,TRBV10-3,CAINRDGYLYEQYF,TGTGCCATCAATCGGGACGGGTACCTCTACGAGCAGTACTTC
few,TRBJ2-7,NA,TRBV29-1,CSVVQDTSYEQYF,TGCAGCGTTGTCCAGGACACCTCCTACGAGCAGTACTTC
few,TRBJ2-5,NA,TRBV4-3,CASSQEAIYQETQYF,TGCGCCAGCAGCCAAGAGGCTATCTACCAAGAGACCCAGTACTTC
NA,TRBJ2-1,NA,TRBV15,CATSGQDPSSYNEQFF,TGTGCCACCAGCGGGCAGGACCCTAGCTCCTACAATGAGCAGTTCTTC
NA,TRBJ2-7,NA,TRBV10-3,CATASDGYEQYF,TGTGCCACCGCCTCGGATGGGTACGAGCAGTACTTC
NA,TRBJ2-1,TRBD2,TRBV2,CASSAPSGGAEEQFF,TGTGCCAGCAGTGCCCCCAGCGGGGGGGCTGAGGAGCAGTTCTTC
NA,TRBJ1-6,NA,TRBV29-1,CPCGSGNSPLHF,TGCCCCTGCGGGTCGGGGAATTCACCCCTCCACTTT
NA,TRBJ2-5,NA,TRBV18,CASSPPMLGETQYF,TGTGCCAGCTCACCACCGATGCTCGGAGAGACCCAGTACTTC
NA,TRBJ2-1,NA,TRBV18,CASSPPWGRGEQFF,TGTGCCAGCTCACCACCGTGGGGCCGCGGTGAGCAGTTCTTC
NA,TRBJ2-3,NA,TRBV10-3,CAISEQVTDTQYF,TGTGCCATCAGTGAGCAGGTGACAGATACGCAGTATTTT
NA,TRBJ2-7,NA,TRBV7-7,CASSLGPGSAYEQYF,TGTGCTAGCAGCTTAGGGCCAGGGTCCGCCTACGAGCAGTACTTC
few,TRBJ2-3,NA,TRBV29-1,CSVSRQLNTDTQYF,TGCAGCGTCTCTAGGCAGCTCAACACAGATACGCAGTATTTT
few,TRBJ2-5,TRBD1,TRBV2,CASRGQGETQYF,TGTGCCAGCAGAGGACAGGGAGAGACCCAGTACTTC
NA,TRBJ1-4,NA,TRBV30,CAWTHGGGSEKLFF,TGTGCCTGGACCCATGGGGGGGGAAGTGAAAAACTGTTTTTT
NA,TRBJ2-7,TRBD2,TRBV27,CASRLAGRYEQYF,TGTGCCAGCCGACTAGCGGGCCGCTACGAGCAGTACTTC
NA,TRBJ2-1,NA,TRBV7-2,CASSRWGDGRNEQFF,TGTGCCAGCAGCCGGTGGGGGGATGGGCGCAATGAGCAGTTCTTC
NA,TRBJ2-2,TRBD1,TRBV4-3,CASSQEGGYDTGELFF,TGCGCCAGCAGCCAAGAAGGGGGCTACGACACCGGGGAGCTGTTTTTT
few,TRBJ2-2,NA,TRBV6-5,CASSYKVTGELFF,TGTGCCAGCAGTTACAAAGTCACCGGGGAGCTGTTTTTT
NA,TRBJ2-7,TRBD2,TRBV5-1,CASRANSGGPSSYEQYF,TGCGCCAGCAGGGCTAATAGCGGGGGGCCGAGCTCCTACGAGCAGTACTTC
once,TRBJ2-2,TRBD1,TRBV30,CAWSSGGVILTGELFF,TGTGCCTGGAGTTCAGGGGGCGTGATCCTCACCGGGGAGCTGTTTTTT
NA,TRBJ1-2,TRBD1,TRBV30,CAWSVLIGQGVIYGYTF,TGTGCCTGGAGTGTACTTATCGGACAGGGGGTAATATATGGCTACACCTTC
few,TRBJ1-6,NA,TRBV7-9,CASSLAYSPLHF,TGTGCCAGCAGCCTCGCCTACTCACCCCTCCACTTT
NA,TRBJ2-3,NA,TRBV20-1,CSATLADTQYF,TGCAGTGCTACCCTAGCAGATACGCAGTATTTT
few,TRBJ2-5,NA,TRBV7-2,CASSPGTKQETQYF,TGTGCCAGCAGCCCCGGGACCAAGCAAGAGACCCAGTACTTC
NA,TRBJ2-4,NA,TRBV18,CASSPTVAGDIQYF,TGTGCCAGCTCACCGACAGTCGCCGGAGACATTCAGTACTTC
NA,TRBJ2-7,NA,TRBV27,CASSGLYEQYF,TGTGCCAGCTCTGGGCTCTACGAGCAGTACTTC
few,TRBJ1-1,NA,TRBV25-1,CATSGYRDTEAFF,TGTGCCACCAGCGGGTACAGGGACACTGAAGCTTTCTTT
few,TRBJ1-5,NA,TRBV21-1,CASTSDGNQPQHF,TGTGCCAGCACCTCGGACGGAAATCAGCCCCAGCATTTT
NA,TRBJ1-2,NA,TRBV4-3,CASSQKTGGLYGYTF,TGCGCCAGCAGCCAAAAGACGGGGGGCCTATATGGCTACACCTTC
many,TRBJ2-2,NA,TRBV6-6,CASSLVINTGELFF,TGTGCCAGCAGTCTGGTAATAAACACCGGGGAGCTGTTTTTT
NA,TRBJ2-5,TRBD1,TRBV5-1,CASRLGQGGETQYF,TGCGCCAGCAGACTAGGACAGGGTGGCGAGACCCAGTACTTC